This TCR beta chain derives from a study of control samples from healthy donors and cancer patients. Germline CDR1 and CDR2: MNHEY and SVGAGI. CDR3 length: 12 residues. J was trimmed by 8 bases and V by 8 bases; bases with no gene match: 6. Clones were read by immunoSEQ multiplex PCR, and TCRdb kept only the in-frame ones, dropping some. The repertoire has around 140,000 clones, about nine tenths of them found once; the top ten carry 3% to 3.5%. The receptor was isolated from a man aged 25-40 years in good health. The specimen sequenced was blood. The V call is TRBV6-5, the J call TRBJ1-1; 9 bases agree with TRBD1. CDR3 region: CASSRDREEAFF. CDR3 nucleotides: TGTGCCAGCTCCCGGGACAGGGAGGAAGCTTTCTTT.